This TCR beta chain was recorded in a study of cytomegalovirus exposure and HLA in healthy donors. Study-level results: Researchers catalogued about 150 TCR beta chains as cytomegalovirus-associated. It was in a later analysis that TCR association rates were seen to vary by HLA locus, highest for DRB1 and lowest for HLA-C.

Donors consisted of healthy bone marrow donors. In the PCR, 60 Vbeta and 13 Jbeta primers were used. Method: immunoSEQ multiplex PCR; TCRdb's copy keeps in-frame clones and lacks some. This sample's table has 130,000 or so clones. Per the germline V gene, CDR1 is MDHEN and CDR2 is SYDVKM. This CDR3 spans 15 amino acids. V lost 6 bases and J lost 0, with 15 bases in between. Concerning this clone itself: The target antigen is unknown.

This sequence was found in a man aged 18 to 35 in good health and CMV-seronegative. The sequencing input was PBMCs. The genes are TRBV28 and TRBJ2-7; tentatively, D is TRBD1 (6 bases). The CDR3 sequence: CASRPRDRSSYEQYF. The CDR3 DNA reads as TGTGCCAGCAGACCTCGCGACAGGAGCTCCTACGAGCAGTACTTC.